The 13 T cell receptor beta chains listed next were all sequenced from one sample in a study of OX40 agonist ivuxolimab in advanced cancers. Measured with immunoSEQ multiplex PCR; TCRdb has only the in-frame clones, and not every one. Found here are 80,000 to 100,000 clones, around 94% of them singletons; the top ten hold about 2.4%. The source material was CD4+ or CD8+ T cells sorted from blood, sampled in a trial of the OX40 agonist ivuxolimab. These receptors were collected from an adult with an advanced solid tumor such as melanoma, head and neck, liver or kidney cancer.

Only one count was recorded for this clone. The chain joins TRBV7-9 to TRBJ1-1; D not certain. Germline lookup yields CDR1 SEHNR and CDR2 FQNEAQ (reference sequence). Trimming stripped 10 bases from V and 1 base from J, with 10 bases between. The CDR3 contains 12 residues. The CDR3 sequence: CATRPANTEAFF. CDR3 DNA sequence: TGTGCCACCAGGCCCGCGAACACTGAAGCTTTCTTT.

This sequence joins TRBV7-9 and TRBJ1-2, with no clear D. The CDR3 has 13 amino acids. V lost 2 bases and J lost 6, with 10 bases in between. Germline loops: CDR1 SEHNR, CDR2 FQNEAQ (reference sequence). The DNA for the CDR3 is TGTGCCAGCAGCTTACCGACGGACGATGGCTACACCTTC. Its protein product is CASSLPTDDGYTF.

J is TRBJ2-5 and V is TRBV7-2, with TRBD2 matching 8 bases. This CDR3 has 14 residues. The J segment lost 4 bases and the V segment lost 5 bases, leaving 6 bases of the junction unmatched. Germline CDR1 and CDR2: SGHTA and FQGNSA. Here the CDR3 DNA reads TGTGCCAGCAGCCAGCGGGAGTACCGAGAGACCCAGTACTTC. This encodes CASSQREYRETQYF.

This chain uses TRBV6-1 with TRBJ1-2, with 9 positions matching TRBD1. Germline V gives CDR1 MNHNS, CDR2 SASEGT. Trimming at V came to 3 bases and at J to 7 bases, leaving 6 bases not matched to a gene. The CDR3 loop spans 14 amino acids. Here the CDR3 reads CASSDWGQGGGYTF. CDR3 nucleotides: TGTGCCAGCAGTGATTGGGGACAGGGTGGTGGCTACACCTTC.

The J gene is TRBJ2-7, the V gene TRBV5-5; D ambiguous. The V gene's germline CDR1 is SGHKS and CDR2 YYEKEE (reference sequence). CDR3 length: 12 amino acids. V lost 4 bases and J 1 base, leaving 6 bases between the germline ends. This chain's CDR3 is CASSPNSYEQYF. The CDR3 DNA reads as TGTGCCAGCAGCCCTAATTCCTACGAGCAGTACTTC.

To note about this clone: Other DNA sequences in the same sample also yield this CDR3. This chain connects TRBV6-5 to TRBJ1-5; D is ambiguous. The V end was cut by 2 bases, the J end by 1 base, with 3 bases between. In germline, CDR1 is MNHEY, CDR2 SVGAGI. The CDR3 length is 13 residues. The CDR3 DNA reads as TGTGCCAGCAGTTACAGGAGCAATCAGCCCCAGCATTTT. It is translated as CASSYRSNQPQHF.

This rearrangement joins TRBV13 to TRBJ2-3; weak D call: TRBD1 (5 bases). Germline V gene lookup returns CDR1 PRHDT and CDR2 FYEKMQ (reference sequence). V shed 5 bases and J shed 2 bases, with 17 bases lying between them. The length of the CDR3 is 16 residues. The CDR3 region is CASSPGVDTNTDTQYF. The DNA of the CDR3 is TGTGCCAGCAGCCCCGGCGTGGACACTAACACAGATACGCAGTATTTT.

This clone was seen just once. This rearrangement joins TRBV6-6 to TRBJ2-7, with D perhaps matching TRBD1 or TRBD2 (5 bases each). Trimming shortened V by 7 bases and J by 7 bases, and 11 bases separated the two germline ends. CDR3 length equals 11 residues. CDR1 is MNHNY and CDR2 is SVGAGI in the germline V gene (reference sequence). CDR3 sequence: CASIGTSEQYF. The CDR3, as DNA: TGTGCCAGCATTGGGACCTCAGAGCAGTACTTC.

The V gene is TRBV19, the J gene TRBJ2-7; 9 positions match TRBD1. V lost 6 bases to trimming and J lost 2 bases; unmatched junction nucleotides: 5. The CDR3 is 14 residues long. Germline V gene sequence: CDR1 LNHDA, CDR2 SQIVND (reference sequence). CDR3 sequence: CASSGTGRPYEQYF. The CDR3 nucleotides are TGTGCCAGTAGCGGGACAGGGAGGCCCTACGAGCAGTACTTC.

The chain uses TRBV11-2 and TRBJ2-1; D not resolved. V was clipped by 0 bases and J by 8 bases, with 11 bases between them. The germline V gene has CDR1 SGHAT and CDR2 FQNNGV. The CDR3 covers 14 residues. CDR3 in DNA: TGTGCCAGCAGCTTAGACCCAGGCCCGTATGAGCAGTTCTTC. This encodes CASSLDPGPYEQFF.

The chain is built from TRBV7-9 and TRBJ1-2; D not resolved. There are 11 residues in the CDR3. In germline, CDR1 is SEHNR, CDR2 FQNEAQ (reference sequence). V dropped 3 bases and J dropped 8 bases, with 7 bases sitting between them. The CDR3, as DNA: TGTGCCAGCAGCTTCAGTTCCGGCTACACCTTC. It specifies CASSFSSGYTF. The complete variable domain, with remaining parts taken from reference TRBV7-9 and TRBJ1-2, reads DTGVSQNPRHKITKRGQNVTFRCDPISEHNRLYWYRQTLGQGPEFLTYFQNEAQLEKSRLLSDRFSAERPKGSFSTLEIQRTEQGDSAMYLCASSFSSGYTFGSGTRLTVV.

CDR3 in amino acids: CASSQRDNNEQFF. CDR3 nucleotide sequence: TGTGCCAGCAGCCAGCGGGACAACAATGAGCAGTTCTTC. This chain joins TRBV27 and TRBJ2-1; a possible D gene is TRBD2 (7 bases). This CDR3 is 13 amino acids long. V was clipped by 6 bases and J by 5 bases, with 11 bases between them. Germline CDR1 and CDR2: MNHEY and SMNVEV (reference sequence).

This chain connects TRBV19 to TRBJ2-5; no clear D. The J call may be in error: the DNA end matches TRBJ2-7 better. The CDR3 is 14 residues long. Looked up from germline, CDR1 is LNHDA and CDR2 is SQIVND (reference sequence). The CDR3 reads CASSPEVISYEQYF. Written as DNA, the CDR3 is TGTGCCAGTAGTCCTGAGGTTATCTCCTACGAGCAGTACTTC.